This T cell receptor (beta chain) came from a study of CD8+ T cells in alopecia areata. Across the study: Patients remained on tofacitinib for 6 to 18 months and then went 6 months without it.

Treatment here: oral pan-JAK inhibitor, 5-10 mg twice daily. Collected material from alopecia areata patients comprised lesional scalp punch biopsies and peripheral blood. As concerns this clone: Its antigen is currently unknown.

Points from the study as a whole: Scalp sequencing also captures normal skin's resident alphabeta T cells. It was lesional scalp, especially alopecia totalis/universalis, that showed higher clonality than normal scalp.

As the sequencing template, cDNA was produced by extracting RNA and reverse transcribing it. Produced via immunoSEQ multiplex PCR; TCRdb's table is partial and in-frame only. The sample has roughly 100,000 clones, 85% to 90% seen once. CDR1 is PRHDT and CDR2 is FYEKMQ in the germline V gene (reference sequence). V lost 5 bases, J lost 5 bases, and 7 bases stayed unmatched. This CDR3 is 14 amino acids long. The sample was CD8+ T cells sorted from blood, taken at approximately week 30, from a patient treated with tofacitinib. The clonotype originates from a human donor with alopecia areata. J is TRBJ2-7 and V is TRBV13, with TRBD1 identical over 9 bases. CDR3 nucleotide sequence: TGTGCCAGCAGCCCAAACAGGGGGCTCAACGAGCAGTACTTC. This codes for CASSPNRGLNEQYF.